A selection of T cell receptor beta chains follows, all from one sample in a study of OX40 agonist ivuxolimab in advanced cancers. The protocol was immunoSEQ multiplex PCR, while the TCRdb copy is restricted to in-frame clones and leaves out a portion. Here the sample spans about 42,000 clones, 70% to 85% being singletons. The sample in question was CD4+ or CD8+ T cells sorted from blood, obtained in a trial of the OX40 agonist ivuxolimab. The receptors come from an adult with an advanced solid tumor such as melanoma, head and neck, liver or kidney cancer. CDR3s include the opening cysteine and the closing phenylalanine or tryptophan. D genes are given only for firm matches. A row's size may be missing; if present it is once, few, many or a size class.

DNA,CDR3,size,J,V,length,D
TGTGCCAGCAGCTTAGTAGCTACTGAGCAGTTCTTC,CASSLVATEQFF,.,TRBJ2-1,TRBV7-2,12,.
TGTGCCAGCAGCTCCACGACAGAAGGTAATGGCTACACCTTC,CASSSTTEGNGYTF,.,TRBJ1-2,TRBV11-2,14,.
TGTGCCAGCAAGGTGAGGAACGAGCAGTTCTTC,CASKVRNEQFF,.,TRBJ2-1,TRBV2,11,.
TGTGCCAGCAGTGCAACAGGTGGCAATCAGCCCCAGCATTTT,CASSATGGNQPQHF,few,TRBJ1-5,TRBV27,14,.
TGTGCCAGCAGCGTAGCTCCCGGCTACGAGCAGTACTTC,CASSVAPGYEQYF,.,TRBJ2-7,TRBV9,13,.
TGTGCCAGTCGTACGCCGGGACTAGCCTACGAGCAGTACTTC,CASRTPGLAYEQYF,.,TRBJ2-7,TRBV6-5,14,TRBD2
TGCGCCAGCAGCCAAGACGGTAGCGGGACCTACAATGAGCAGTTCTTC,CASSQDGSGTYNEQFF,.,TRBJ2-1,TRBV4-1,16,TRBD2
TGTGCCAGCAGCTCCCCGGACAGTAACACTGAAGCTTTCTTT,CASSSPDSNTEAFF,.,TRBJ1-1,TRBV5-5,14,.
TGTGCCAGCGATTTTTTACGAAGTGAGCAGTTCTTC,CASDFLRSEQFF,once,TRBJ2-1,TRBV2,12,.
TGTGCCAGCTCACCACCGAACCGGGTCCTCGGGGAGCTGTTTTTT,CASSPPNRVLGELFF,.,TRBJ2-2,TRBV18,15,.
TGTGCCAGCAGCTCCCCAGACAGGGCGCATAATTCACCCCTCCACTTT,CASSSPDRAHNSPLHF,.,TRBJ1-6,TRBV5-5,16,TRBD1
TGCGCCAGCAGCCTGGAGACTAGATACGAGCAGTACTTC,CASSLETRYEQYF,.,TRBJ2-7,TRBV5-1,13,.
TGTGCCACCAGCAGGGCCGACGGGACGCTGTTAGGGACCCAGTACTTC,CATSRADGTLLGTQYF,.,TRBJ2-5,TRBV15,16,.
TGTGCCAGCAGCCGAAAGAATATTGGGGCAGGGGAGCTCACAGATACGCAGTATTTT,CASSRKNIGAGELTDTQYF,.,TRBJ2-3,TRBV4-2,19,.
TGTGCCAGCAGCGGACCCACGGGGGTAAACATTCAGTACTTC,CASSGPTGVNIQYF,.,TRBJ2-4,TRBV28,14,.
TGTGCCAGCAGCTCCCAAGCGGGACAGGACTATGGCTACACCTTC,CASSSQAGQDYGYTF,.,TRBJ1-2,TRBV7-2,15,TRBD1
TGTGCCAGCTCACCCGGAATGGAGACCCAGTACTTC,CASSPGMETQYF,.,TRBJ2-5,TRBV18,12,.
TGTGCCAGCAGCTATACAGGGAGTTGGAAGAACACTGAAGCTTTCTTT,CASSYTGSWKNTEAFF,.,TRBJ1-1,TRBV5-6,16,.
TGTGCCAGCAGCGTAGCGGACAGCAATAATTCACCCCTCCACTTT,CASSVADSNNSPLHF,.,TRBJ1-6,TRBV9,15,.
TGTGCCAGCAGCCCCCCCCCAGCCGCAATTGGGACTGAAGCTTTCTTT,CASSPPPAAIGTEAFF,few,TRBJ1-1,TRBV9,16,.
TGTGCCAGCAGCGAGTACCAAGAGACCCAGTACTTC,CASSEYQETQYF,.,TRBJ2-5,TRBV7-9,12,.
TGTGCCAGCAGCTTGGGAGCGGGAGGGCTGAATGAGCAGTTCTTC,CASSLGAGGLNEQFF,.,TRBJ2-1,TRBV5-6,15,TRBD2
TGTGCCAGCAGCTTAGTGGCTGCACTAGCGGGAGGAAATGAGCAGTTCTTC,CASSLVAALAGGNEQFF,.,TRBJ2-1,TRBV7-9,17,TRBD2
TGTGCCATCTCCGGCGGGGTAGAAGAGACCCAGTACTTC,CAISGGVEETQYF,once,TRBJ2-5,TRBV10-3,13,.
TGTGCCATCTGGACAGGGGAGAACACCGGGGAGCTGTTTTTT,CAIWTGENTGELFF,.,TRBJ2-2,TRBV10-3,14,TRBD1
TGTGCCAGCAGCACAACAGGGTCTAATTCACCCCTCCACTTT,CASSTTGSNSPLHF,.,TRBJ1-6,TRBV7-9,14,.
TGTGCCAGCTCGCTCGCTCCCGGGACAGGGGTGCTCAATGAGCAGTTCTTC,CASSLAPGTGVLNEQFF,.,TRBJ2-1,TRBV11-3,17,TRBD1
TGTGCCATCAGTGAGTCCACAGAAAGGATACGGAACACTGAAGCTTTCTTT,CAISESTERIRNTEAFF,once,TRBJ1-1,TRBV10-3,17,.
TGTGCCTGGAGTTTGGGGGTCAACACCGGGGAGCTGTTTTTT,CAWSLGVNTGELFF,.,TRBJ2-2,TRBV30,14,.
TGTGCCAGCCAAAAACGGGGACTAACTGATACGCAGTATTTT,CASQKRGLTDTQYF,.,TRBJ2-3,TRBV27,14,TRBD2
TGTGCCAGCAGTGAAATGTATGAGCAGTTCTTC,CASSEMYEQFF,.,TRBJ2-1,TRBV6-1,11,.
TGTGCCAGCAGCGCCGCGACAGCCTACGAGCAGTACTTC,CASSAATAYEQYF,.,TRBJ2-7,TRBV11-2,13,.
TGTGCCAGCAGCCACCCTGGGGTGGTCTTCGGAGGCAATGAGCAGTTCTTC,CASSHPGVVFGGNEQFF,.,TRBJ2-1,TRBV14,17,.
TGCGCCAGCAGCCAAGGGCCGGGGGCAGACGAGCAGTACTTC,CASSQGPGADEQYF,.,TRBJ2-7,TRBV4-3,14,.
TGTGCCAGCAGTTACGAAGTCGGCCCCTACGAGCAGTACTTC,CASSYEVGPYEQYF,once,TRBJ2-7,TRBV6-5,14,.
TGTGCCAGCAGCCAGCCCCAGGTTTCGGAAGAGACCCAGTACTTC,CASSQPQVSEETQYF,.,TRBJ2-5,TRBV7-3,15,.
TGTGCCACCAGCAGGGACAGGGATGGGCACAATGAGCAGTTCTTC,CATSRDRDGHNEQFF,.,TRBJ2-1,TRBV15,15,TRBD1
TGCGCCAGCAGCCAGTATCTAGCGGGAGGGGCCTACAATGAGCAGTTCTTC,CASSQYLAGGAYNEQFF,.,TRBJ2-1,TRBV4-1,17,TRBD2
TGTGCCAGCAGCTTGGGCCCTAAATGGCAGGGGACGTACGAGCAGTACTTC,CASSLGPKWQGTYEQYF,once,TRBJ2-7,TRBV5-4,17,.
TGTGCCAGCAGCTTGGGGGACAGTTTCTACGAGCAGTACTTC,CASSLGDSFYEQYF,few,TRBJ2-7,TRBV11-2,14,TRBD1